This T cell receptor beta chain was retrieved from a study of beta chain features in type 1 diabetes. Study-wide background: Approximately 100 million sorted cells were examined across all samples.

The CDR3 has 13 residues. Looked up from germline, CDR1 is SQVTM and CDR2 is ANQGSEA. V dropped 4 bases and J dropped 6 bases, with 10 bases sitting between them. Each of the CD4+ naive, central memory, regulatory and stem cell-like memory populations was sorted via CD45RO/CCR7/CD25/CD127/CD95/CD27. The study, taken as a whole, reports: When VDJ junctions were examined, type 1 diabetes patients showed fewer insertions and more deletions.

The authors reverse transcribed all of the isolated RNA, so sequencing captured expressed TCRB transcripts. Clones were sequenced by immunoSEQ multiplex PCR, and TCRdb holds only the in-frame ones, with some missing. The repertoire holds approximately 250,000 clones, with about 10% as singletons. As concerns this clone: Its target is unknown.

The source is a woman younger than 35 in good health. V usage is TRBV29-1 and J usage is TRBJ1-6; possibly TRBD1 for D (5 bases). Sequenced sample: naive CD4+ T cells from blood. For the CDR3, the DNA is TGCAGCGTTGTGGCAGGGTCTAATTCACCCCTCCACTTT. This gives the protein CSVVAGSNSPLHF.